This is a list of T cell receptor beta chains from one sample in a study of PD-1 blockade in mismatch repair-deficient tumors. Repertoires were generated with immunoSEQ multiplex PCR, while TCRdb's copy carries only in-frame clones and drops some. The table shows roughly 120,000 clones, with roughly 90% occurring only once. Sequenced material: peripheral blood, taken almost 74 weeks after starting pembrolizumab. The receptors stem from an adult with mismatch repair-deficient cancer. Both conserved end residues are part of each CDR3. The D gene is left open where the match is weak. Size is omitted from some rows. Given values are once, few, many or a class for expanded clones.

>TRBJ2-7|.|TRBV4-1|.
CASSQEGRSSYEQYF
TGCGCCAGCAGCCAAGAGGGCAGAAGCTCCTACGAGCAGTACTTC
>TRBJ2-7|.|TRBV19|.
CASSAGSHYEQYF
TGTGCCAGTAGTGCCGGGTCGCACTACGAGCAGTACTTC
>TRBJ2-7|.|TRBV29-1|.
CSVGGSTYLYEQYF
TGCAGCGTTGGGGGGTCCACCTACCTCTACGAGCAGTACTTC
>TRBJ2-7|.|TRBV5-1|.
CASSADGSYEQYF
TGCGCCAGCAGCGCGGACGGCTCCTACGAGCAGTACTTC
>TRBJ2-3|.|TRBV30|.
CAWTGTDTQYF
TGTGCCTGGACAGGGACAGATACGCAGTATTTT
>TRBJ2-1|.|TRBV6-1|TRBD2
CASSEEAGGNYNEQFF
TGTGCCAGCAGTGAAGAAGCGGGAGGAAACTACAATGAGCAGTTCTTC
>TRBJ2-7|.|TRBV29-1|.
CSVAGRSIGEQYF
TGCAGCGTCGCGGGACGGAGTATAGGCGAGCAGTACTTC
>TRBJ2-7|few|TRBV20-1|TRBD1
CSVRQGQEQYF
TGCAGTGTCAGACAGGGACAAGAGCAGTACTTC
>TRBJ2-7|.|TRBV29-1|.
CSVETGPYEQYF
TGCAGCGTTGAAACAGGGCCCTACGAGCAGTACTTC
>TRBJ2-5|.|TRBV11-2|TRBD1
CASSLGDRFPLQETQYF
TGTGCCAGCAGCTTGGGGGACAGGTTTCCCCTCCAAGAGACCCAGTACTTC
>TRBJ2-1|.|TRBV11-1|.
CASSLGLGAAYNEQFF
TGTGCCAGCAGCTTAGGGTTGGGGGCGGCCTACAATGAGCAGTTCTTC
>TRBJ2-7|.|TRBV7-9|.
CASSLDGVEQYF
TGTGCCAGCAGCTTAGATGGTGTCGAGCAGTACTTC
>TRBJ2-1|.|TRBV4-1|TRBD2
CASSQVAGGHNEQFF
TGCGCCAGCAGCCAAGTAGCGGGAGGCCACAATGAGCAGTTCTTC
>TRBJ2-7|.|TRBV7-9|TRBD2
CASSLASLGAGNSYEQYF
TGTGCCAGCAGCTTAGCCTCGTTGGGAGCGGGGAACTCCTACGAGCAGTACTTC
>TRBJ1-2|.|TRBV28|TRBD1
CASSSRTGGYTF
TGTGCCAGCAGCAGTAGGACAGGTGGCTACACCTTC
>TRBJ1-1|.|TRBV14|TRBD1
CASSLQGRTEAFF
TGTGCCAGCAGCCTACAGGGGAGGACTGAAGCTTTCTTT